The 20 T cell receptor beta chains in this list originate from one sample, sequenced in a study of blood T cell repertoires in COVID-19. Generated by immunoSEQ multiplex PCR, the TCRdb table keeps only in-frame clones and is missing some. The sample has just over 300,000 clones, about nine tenths seen once; the top ten hold 1.8%. The sequenced sample was peripheral blood. Every receptor here comes from a woman aged 30 to 39 with COVID-19, enrolled during active disease.

The chain employs TRBV11-3 and TRBJ2-5; 7 bases fit TRBD1. Trimming cost V 3 bases and J 2 bases; bases outside gene matches: 6. Germline values: CDR1 SGHNT, CDR2 YENEEA. The CDR3 sequence is 15 residues long. The CDR3 coding sequence is TGTGCCAGCAGCTTCTCGCCGGGACAGCAAGAGACCCAGTACTTC. Its translation: CASSFSPGQQETQYF.

The chain recombines TRBV6-7 with TRBJ2-7; weak D call: TRBD2 (6 bases). TRBV6-7 is known as an ORF, though its function is uncertain. The CDR3 contains 14 residues. V lost 8 bases, J lost 6 bases, and 20 bases lay in between. In DNA form, the CDR3 reads TGTGCCAGCCTCGGGGGTTCTAAAGTCGGCGAGCAGTACGTC. Translating gives CASLGGSKVGEQYV.

The chain recombines TRBV28 with TRBJ1-2; D unclear. CDR1 and CDR2 from the germline V gene are MDHEN and SYDVKM. The CDR3 contains 14 residues. Between the trimmed V and J ends, which lost 3 bases and 2 bases, there was a span of 10 bases. The DNA of the CDR3 is TGTGCCAGCAGTTTTGACGAGGGAAACTATGGCTACACCTTC. Protein sequence: CASSFDEGNYGYTF.

The gene calls are TRBV7-9 and TRBJ2-1, with a tentative D call TRBD2 (5 bases). Trimming took 5 bases from V and 0 from J, leaving 17 bases between them. The germline V gene encodes CDR1 SEHNR and CDR2 FQNEAQ (reference sequence). CDR3 length: 17 residues. CDR3 DNA sequence: TGTGCCAGCAGCCCACCTTGGCGGGCCACCTCCTACAATGAGCAGTTCTTC. Translated: CASSPPWRATSYNEQFF.

The chain employs TRBV6-1 and TRBJ2-2; D is unclear. The CDR3 has 13 amino acids. Between the trimmed V and J ends, which lost 3 bases and 3 bases, there was a span of 5 bases. Looked up from germline, CDR1 is MNHNS and CDR2 is SASEGT. DNA for the CDR3: TGTGCCAGCAGTGACACACACACCGGGGAGCTGTTTTTT. As protein: CASSDTHTGELFF.

This clone occurred a few times. V gene TRBV5-5 combines with J gene TRBJ1-5; TRBD1 agrees at 9 bases. Per the germline V gene, CDR1 is SGHKS and CDR2 is YYEKEE (reference sequence). J gave up 6 bases and V 2 bases, and 3 bases lay outside the gene matches. The CDR3 is 14 residues long. This chain's CDR3 is CASSFDRGTQPQHF. In DNA, the CDR3 is TGTGCCAGCAGCTTCGACAGGGGGACTCAGCCCCAGCATTTT. The full variable domain, its missing parts supplied by reference TRBV5-5 and TRBJ1-5, is DAGVTQSPTHLIKTRGQQVTLRCSPISGHKSVSWYQQVLGQGPQFIFQYYEKEERGRGNFPDRFSARQFPNYSSELNVNALLLGDSALYLCASSFDRGTQPQHFGDGTRLSIL.

This chain links TRBV19 with TRBJ1-1; the D gene is possibly TRBD1 (5 bases). The CDR3 spans 13 residues. V lost 4 bases, J lost 5 bases, and 11 bases lay in between. The germline V gene encodes CDR1 LNHDA and CDR2 SQIVND (reference sequence). CDR3 residues: CASSSTRGTEAFF. The CDR3 DNA is TGTGCCAGTAGTAGTACTCGGGGGACTGAAGCTTTCTTT.

The V gene is TRBV19, the J gene TRBJ1-1; 7 bases match TRBD1. The CDR3 length is 15 residues. V was clipped by 6 bases and J by 5 bases; unmatched bases: 12. Looked up from germline, CDR1 is LNHDA and CDR2 is SQIVND (reference sequence). The DNA of the CDR3 is TGTGCCAGTAGGCTAGCAACAGGGGCACGGACTGAAGCTTTCTTT. This codes for CASRLATGARTEAFF.

The genes are TRBV11-3 and TRBJ2-5, with 8 bases fitting TRBD2. Germline V lookup: CDR1 SGHNT, CDR2 YENEEA. With V trimmed by 2 bases and J by 4 bases, 6 bases remained unmatched. The CDR3 has 15 residues. The CDR3 here is CASSLMAGGRETQYF. CDR3 bases: TGTGCCAGCAGCTTAATGGCGGGGGGCCGAGAGACCCAGTACTTC. Filled out from reference TRBV11-3 and TRBJ2-5, the complete variable domain reads EAGVVQSPRYKIIEKKQPVAFWCNPISGHNTLYWYLQNLGQGPELLIRYENEEAVDDSQLPKDRFSAERLKGVDSTLKIQPAELGDSAVYLCASSLMAGGRETQYFGPGTRLLVL.

The rearrangement links TRBV19 to TRBJ1-2; 9 bases map to TRBD1. The CDR3 extends over 13 amino acids. The V gene's germline CDR1 is LNHDA and CDR2 SQIVND (reference sequence). J gave up 6 bases and V 9 bases, and 8 bases lay outside the gene matches. This CDR3 is CASWQDRGDGYTF. As DNA, the CDR3 is TGTGCCAGCTGGCAGGACAGGGGAGATGGCTACACCTTC. The full variable domain, its missing parts supplied by reference TRBV19 and TRBJ1-2, is DGGITQSPKYLFRKEGQNVTLSCEQNLNHDAMYWYRQDPGQGLRLIYYSQIVNDFQKGDIAEGYSVSREKKESFPLTVTSAQKNPTAFYLCASWQDRGDGYTFGSGTRLTVV.

The rearrangement links TRBV7-8 to TRBJ1-4; D is perhaps TRBD1 (5 bases). CDR1 SGHVS and CDR2 FQNEAQ come from the germline V gene. The CDR3 has 15 amino acids. V was clipped by 2 bases and J by 3 bases, with 10 bases between them. This CDR3 reads CASSLKGMANEKLFF. As DNA, the CDR3 is TGTGCCAGCAGCTTAAAGGGGATGGCTAATGAAAAACTGTTTTTT.

The J gene is TRBJ1-3, the V gene TRBV28, with 8 positions matching TRBD1. Per the germline V gene, CDR1 is MDHEN and CDR2 is SYDVKM. CDR3 size: 13 residues. The junction had 3 bases not matched to a gene; V was cut back by 1 base and J by 10 bases. The CDR3 DNA reads as TGTGCCAGCAGTTTATATCGACAGGGGACCATATATTTT. Translated, it gives CASSLYRQGTIYF.

This chain connects TRBV3-1 (or the pseudogene TRBV3-2) to TRBJ2-1; 9 bases are shared with TRBD2. From germline, CDR1 is LGHDT and CDR2 YNNKEL (reference sequence). Trimming at V came to 4 bases and at J to 10 bases, leaving 2 bases not matched to a gene. The CDR3 covers 12 residues. CDR3: CASSLSGGEQFF. DNA for the CDR3: TGTGCCAGCAGCCTGAGCGGGGGGGAGCAGTTCTTC.

The chain recombines TRBV5-1 with TRBJ1-2; D remains ambiguous. Per the germline V gene, CDR1 is SGHRS and CDR2 is YFSETQ. This CDR3 comprises 14 residues. V lost 3 bases, J lost 2 bases, and 11 bases lay in between. The DNA for the CDR3 is TGCGCCAGCAGCTCCACCAGCGGCAACTATGGCTACACCTTC. It is translated as CASSSTSGNYGYTF.

The V gene is TRBV7-9, the J gene TRBJ1-2; unclear D gene. Germline lookup yields CDR1 SEHNR and CDR2 FQNEAQ (reference sequence). This CDR3 comprises 13 residues. Trimming left V 4 bases short and J 2 bases short, with 8 bases between. CDR3 in amino acids: CASSSGRNYGYTF. The CDR3 DNA reads TGTGCCAGCAGCTCCGGCAGGAACTATGGCTACACCTTC. The full variable domain, rest sourced from reference TRBV7-9 and TRBJ1-2, is DTGVSQNPRHKITKRGQNVTFRCDPISEHNRLYWYRQTLGQGPEFLTYFQNEAQLEKSRLLSDRFSAERPKGSFSTLEIQRTEQGDSAMYLCASSSGRNYGYTFGSGTRLTVV.

The chain employs TRBV6-2 or TRBV6-3 and TRBJ1-2; D remains unclear. Germline V lookup: CDR1 MNHEY, CDR2 SVGEGT. The CDR3 is 11 residues long. V lost 5 bases and J lost 2, with 3 bases in between. The CDR3 loop is CASSLNYGYTF. The DNA of the CDR3 is TGTGCCAGCAGTCTAAACTATGGCTACACCTTC.

This clone was found once. The chain is built from TRBV10-2 and TRBJ2-3; 8 bases map to TRBD2. CDR3 length: 15 amino acids. The germline V gene encodes CDR1 WSHSY and CDR2 SAAADI. V lost 6 bases and J lost 6; bases outside the gene matches: 11. CDR3 amino acids: CASSLASGGGDTQYF. The DNA of the CDR3 is TGCGCCAGCAGCCTTGCAAGCGGGGGTGGGGATACGCAGTATTTT.

This rearrangement joins TRBV5-1 to TRBJ1-3; weak D call: TRBD1 (6 bases). The V gene's germline CDR1 is SGHRS and CDR2 YFSETQ. With 4 bases removed from V and 4 bases from J, the gap between germline ends came to 15 bases. The CDR3 spans 15 residues. The chain's CDR3 is CASSTGTLGGNTIYF. The CDR3 bases are TGCGCCAGCAGCACAGGGACACTGGGCGGAAACACCATATATTTT.

The chain combines TRBV19 with TRBJ1-1; 11 positions agree with TRBD1. V gave up 4 bases and J gave up 3 bases; unmatched junction bases: 10. Germline V gives CDR1 LNHDA, CDR2 SQIVND (reference sequence). The CDR3 extends over 17 amino acids. The CDR3 here is CASSSKGQGAVDTEAFF. CDR3 coding DNA: TGTGCCAGTAGTAGCAAAGGACAGGGGGCGGTGGACACTGAAGCTTTCTTT.

The CDR3 DNA reads TGTGCCAGCAGCTTAGGGACAGCCCATTATGGCTACACCTTC. This gives the protein CASSLGTAHYGYTF. This sequence joins TRBV5-6 and TRBJ1-2; 7 bases map to TRBD1. Germline V gene data show CDR1 as SGHDT and CDR2 as YYEEEE. Trimming at V came to 2 bases and at J to 5 bases, leaving 6 bases not matched to a gene. This CDR3 is 14 amino acids long.